This T cell receptor beta chain was sequenced in a study of T cell repertoires in cytomegalovirus infection. Study information: Indications of both CMV infection and matching HLA type were provided by public TCR beta signatures.

The CDR3 consists of 14 residues. Germline CDR1 LNHNV, CDR2 YYDKDF (reference sequence). Trimming cost V 5 bases and J 0 bases, with 10 bases left between them. About this clonotype itself: Antigen: not known.

TCRdb used MiXCR to reprocess the reads, holding one entry per CDR3 protein. The data show roughly 990,000 distinct CDR3 sequences, with approximately 31% seen just once and around 15% held by the top ten. The sequences come from cultured CD8+ T cells from PBMCs, collected from culture after CMV antigen stimulation. The source of this sequence is a human donor in good health (CMV status not recorded). Some clones in this sample may be carry-over from other donors' samples. The rearrangement uses TRBV15 and TRBJ2-5; the D gene is possibly TRBD2 (6 bases). The CDR3 sequence: CATSGGTYQETQYF. The CDR3 region has the DNA TGTGCCACCAGCGGGGGGACGTACCAAGAGACCCAGTACTTC. Combining the CDR3 with reference TRBV15 and TRBJ2-5 gives the whole variable domain DAMVIQNPRYQVTQFGKPVTLSCSQTLNHNVMYWYQQKSSQAPKLLFHYYDKDFNNEADTPDNFQSRRPNTSFCFLDIRSPGLGDTAMYLCATSGGTYQETQYFGPGTRLLVL.